The 23 T cell receptor beta chains below all came from one sample that was sequenced in a study of control samples from healthy donors and cancer patients. Some clones are missing from TCRdb's copy, which holds only in-frame ones; the method was immunoSEQ multiplex PCR. The repertoire holds 70,000 to 80,000 clones, with around 90% as singletons. The sequenced material came from PBMCs. The receptor set was obtained from a woman aged 50 to 65 with colorectal cancer.

The rearrangement uses TRBV12-3 or TRBV12-4 and TRBJ2-2; no clear D gene. The V gene lost 6 bases and the J gene lost 4 bases, with 9 bases spanning the gap. This CDR3 spans 13 amino acids. CDR3 sequence: CASRVGATGELFF. The CDR3 coding sequence is TGTGCCAGCAGGGTAGGAGCCACCGGGGAGCTGTTTTTT.

The CDR3 nucleotides are TGTGCCAGCAGTGGAACCCGCACAGATACGCAGTATTTT. Amino acids: CASSGTRTDTQYF. This chain connects TRBV2 to TRBJ2-3, with D hard to call. The CDR3 consists of 13 residues. CDR1 and CDR2 (germline): SNHLY, FYNNEI. Between the trimmed V and J ends, which lost 4 bases and 1 base, there was a span of 6 bases.

There are a few counts of this clone. The chain couples TRBV4-1 to TRBJ2-1; 12 bases match TRBD1. The CDR3 is made up of 18 amino acids. Looked up from germline, CDR1 is MGHRA and CDR2 is YSYEKL. V lost 2 bases, J lost 4 bases, and 9 bases stayed unmatched. CDR3 bases: TGCGCCAGCAGCCAATCCCGCGGGACAGGGGGCTTGTACAATGAGCAGTTCTTC. Translating it yields CASSQSRGTGGLYNEQFF.

V usage is TRBV28 and J usage is TRBJ2-6; D unresolved. Germline values: CDR1 MDHEN, CDR2 SYDVKM. The CDR3 covers 15 residues. Deletions cut 2 bases from V and 1 base from J, with 6 bases between. CDR3 sequence reads: CASSLPESGANVLTF. The CDR3 DNA reads TGTGCCAGCAGTTTACCGGAGTCTGGGGCCAACGTCCTGACTTTC.

The chain carries TRBV4-3 and TRBJ1-6, with a weak D call TRBD1 (5 bases). CDR1 and CDR2 (germline): LGHNA, YSLEER. The CDR3 has 14 amino acids. Trimming removed 0 bases at V and 10 bases at J, with 10 bases between. The CDR3 is CASSQDRGGSPLHF. The CDR3 bases are TGCGCCAGCAGCCAAGATCGGGGGGGATCACCCCTCCACTTT.

The J gene is TRBJ2-2, the V gene TRBV10-1, with TRBD2 identical over 13 bases. The germline V gene has CDR1 WNHNN and CDR2 SYGVQD (reference sequence). There are 18 residues in the CDR3. V was pared by 4 bases and J by 1 base, with 6 bases of the junction left unmatched. The CDR3 DNA is TGCGCCAGCAGTGGACCGGGACTAGCGGGGTTGAACACCGGGGAGCTGTTTTTT. Translation gives CASSGPGLAGLNTGELFF.

The V gene is TRBV7-9, the J gene TRBJ1-6, with a weak D call TRBD1 (6 bases). The length of the CDR3 is 13 residues. Looked up from germline, CDR1 is SEHNR and CDR2 is FQNEAQ (reference sequence). With 5 bases removed from V and 14 bases from J, the gap between germline ends came to 16 bases. Written as DNA, the CDR3 is TGTGCCAGCAGCCAGGACAGTCATTGGGCCCTCCACTTT. It codes for CASSQDSHWALHF.

This chain connects TRBV6-6 to TRBJ1-5; D perhaps matches TRBD1 (5 bases). With 6 bases removed from V and 0 bases from J, the gap between germline ends came to 12 bases. The CDR3 runs 15 residues. CDR1 and CDR2 (germline): MNHNY, SVGAGI (reference sequence). The CDR3 coding sequence is TGTGCCAGCAGGCTGGACATTGATAGCAATCAGCCCCAGCATTTT. This sequence encodes CASRLDIDSNQPQHF.

This chain joins TRBV6-4 and TRBJ2-3, with no clear D. This CDR3 has 13 residues. CDR1 is MRHNA and CDR2 is SNTAGT in the germline V gene. V dropped 2 bases and J dropped 6 bases, with 9 bases sitting between them. In nucleotides, the CDR3 is TGTGCCAGCAGTGACAGGACCGACGATACGCAGTATTTT. Translated: CASSDRTDDTQYF.

The rearrangement uses TRBV29-1 and TRBJ1-2, with D hard to call. The V end lost 5 bases, the J end lost 5 bases, and 9 bases lay between the germline ends. Germline V gene lookup returns CDR1 SQVTM and CDR2 ANQGSEA. The CDR3 has 11 amino acids. This chain's CDR3 is CSVSPSYGYTF. The CDR3 nucleotides read TGCAGCGTTAGTCCTTCTTATGGCTACACCTTC.

The chain combines TRBV9 with TRBJ2-1; D is perhaps TRBD2 (6 bases). The CDR3 length is 15 residues. Trimming took 1 base from V and 2 from J, leaving 10 bases between them. CDR1 and CDR2 from the germline V gene are SGDLS and YYNGEE. In DNA, the CDR3 is TGTGCCAGCAGCGTAAGTAGCGGACCCTACAATGAGCAGTTCTTC. Translation gives CASSVSSGPYNEQFF.

The chain combines TRBV28 with TRBJ2-2, with 11 nucleotides matching TRBD1. Germline CDR1 reads MDHEN; CDR2 reads SYDVKM. This CDR3 contains 17 residues. V was pared by 5 bases and J by 4 bases, with 9 bases of the junction left unmatched. CDR3 protein: CASSPLGQGVGTGELFF. CDR3 nucleotide sequence: TGTGCCAGCAGTCCTCTGGGACAGGGGGTAGGCACCGGGGAGCTGTTTTTT.

The J gene is TRBJ2-3, the V gene TRBV5-1; 15 bases map to TRBD2. Germline loops: CDR1 SGHRS, CDR2 YFSETQ. V was clipped by 4 bases and J by 4 bases; unmatched bases: 7. CDR3 length: 17 amino acids. DNA of the CDR3: TGCGCCAGCAGCCCCGGACTAGCGGGAGGGGGGGCAGATACGCAGTATTTT. Amino acids: CASSPGLAGGGADTQYF.

V is TRBV7-2 and J is TRBJ2-4; 8 bases are a match to TRBD1. The CDR3 totals 18 residues. V shed 1 base and J 0 bases; nucleotides not matched to a gene: 8. Germline V gives CDR1 SGHTA, CDR2 FQGNSA. CDR3 protein: CASSLGAGQGLAKNIQYF. The CDR3 nucleotides are TGTGCCAGCAGCTTAGGCGCCGGACAGGGCTTAGCCAAAAACATTCAGTACTTC.

J is TRBJ2-3 and V is TRBV7-2, with 7 bases lining up with TRBD1. V trimming: 0 bases; J trimming: 15 bases; junction bases outside the gene matches: 15. CDR1 and CDR2 from the germline V gene are SGHTA and FQGNSA. The CDR3 runs to 15 residues. This CDR3 is CASSLAVVRDSHLYF. CDR3 coding DNA: TGTGCCAGCAGCTTAGCAGTGGTTAGGGACAGTCACCTTTATTTT.

This clone was recorded a few times. This sequence joins TRBV6-2 or TRBV6-3 and TRBJ1-4, with a weak D call TRBD1 (6 bases). Germline-derived CDR1 and CDR2 are MNHEY and SVGEGT. This CDR3 spans 14 amino acids. V lost 6 bases and J lost 7, with 15 bases in between. CDR3 in amino acids: CASSRAGTFEKLFF. CDR3 nucleotides: TGTGCCAGCAGCCGGGCCGGGACATTTGAAAAACTGTTTTTT.

The chain combines TRBV2 with TRBJ2-1; 12 bases fit TRBD2. CDR1 and CDR2 (germline): SNHLY, FYNNEI. The length of the CDR3 is 14 residues. Losses at the gene ends were 6 bases for V and 3 bases for J; bases not matched to a gene: 0. CDR3 DNA sequence: TGTGCCAGCAGGGGACTAGCGGGCTACAATGAGCAGTTCTTC. Its protein is CASRGLAGYNEQFF. Supplemented by reference TRBV2 and TRBJ2-1, the full variable domain reads EPEVTQTPSHQVTQMGQEVILRCVPISNHLYFYWYRQILGQKVEFLVSFYNNEISEKSEIFDDQFSVERPDGSNFTLKIRSTKLEDSAMYFCASRGLAGYNEQFFGPGTRLTVL.

This chain links TRBV2 with TRBJ2-2; 8 bases align to TRBD2. The CDR3 consists of 17 residues. The V gene end was trimmed by 3 bases and the J gene end by 0 bases; junction bases not matched to a gene: 6. The germline V gene has CDR1 SNHLY and CDR2 FYNNEI. The CDR3 coding sequence is TGTGCCAGCAGTGAGCGAGCGGGGGCCCCGAACACCGGGGAGCTGTTTTTT. Translation: CASSERAGAPNTGELFF.

This chain links TRBV30 with TRBJ1-4; 7 bases map to TRBD1. Unmatched junction bases numbered 16, after V lost 2 bases and J lost 7 bases. The CDR3 length is 17 residues. CDR1 is GTSNPN, CDR2 SVGIG, per germline (reference sequence). CDR3 residues: CAWSPQGVMGLREKLFF. The CDR3 DNA sequence: TGTGCCTGGAGTCCCCAGGGGGTAATGGGGTTACGTGAAAAACTGTTTTTT. The variable domain in full, completed from reference TRBV30 and TRBJ1-4, reads SQTIHQWPATLVQPVGSPLSLECTVEGTSNPNLYWYRQAAGRGLQLLFYSVGIGQISSEVPQNLSASRPQDRQFILSSKKLLLSDSGFYLCAWSPQGVMGLREKLFFGSGTQLSVL.

V usage is TRBV7-2 and J usage is TRBJ1-5; TRBD1 aligns across 7 bases. The germline gives CDR1 SGHTA, CDR2 FQGNSA. The J segment lost 0 bases and the V segment lost 5 bases, leaving 13 bases of the junction unmatched. This CDR3 region has 18 residues. The CDR3 bases are TGTGCCAGCAGCCCCCGCCCCGGACAGGAATATAGCAATCAGCCCCAGCATTTT. Translated, it gives CASSPRPGQEYSNQPQHF.

This clone appeared once. The chain links TRBV4-3 to TRBJ2-3; TRBD1 agrees at 7 bases. From germline, CDR1 is LGHNA and CDR2 YSLEER. Trimming removed 1 base from V and 3 bases from J; junction bases left unmatched: 7. The CDR3 spans 16 residues. Here the CDR3 DNA reads TGCGCCAGCAGCCAAGCGATTGGACAGGCGACAGATACGCAGTATTTT. As protein: CASSQAIGQATDTQYF.

J is TRBJ1-1 and V is TRBV18, with D possibly matching TRBD1 (5 bases). V shed 6 bases and J shed 4 bases, with 12 bases lying between them. There are 13 residues in the CDR3. Germline V lookup: CDR1 KGHSH, CDR2 LQKENI. The CDR3 DNA reads as TGTGCCAGCTCCAAGCCAGGGCGCACTGAAGCTTTCTTT. Translation gives CASSKPGRTEAFF.

Here the CDR3 reads CASSFGQGHQPQHF. In DNA form, the CDR3 reads TGTGCCAGCAGTTTTGGTCAGGGTCATCAGCCCCAGCATTTT. The rearrangement joins TRBV28 to TRBJ1-5; D is possibly TRBD1 (5 bases). V gave up 3 bases and J gave up 5 bases, with 11 bases separating them. The CDR3 spans 14 residues. CDR1 is MDHEN and CDR2 is SYDVKM in the germline V gene.